Listed below are T cell receptor beta chains from one sample, sequenced in a study of beta chain features in type 1 diabetes. The data were produced by immunoSEQ multiplex PCR, yet TCRdb's version contains in-frame clones alone and is incomplete. The sample lists around 13,000 clones, under 50% occurring once. The material sequenced was stem cell memory CD4+ T cells from blood. These receptors were taken from a young man in good health. The CDR3 runs from the conserved cysteine through the conserved F or W. D genes are given only for firm matches. Clone sizes are given selectively: once, few, many, or a class where the clone is expanded.

clone_size,v_call,d_call,j_call,cdr3_aa,cdr3_nt
NA,TRBV10-3,NA,TRBJ1-2,CAISEAAGPENGYTF,TGTGCCATCAGTGAGGCGGCAGGGCCGGAGAATGGCTACACCTTC
few,TRBV9,NA,TRBJ1-5,CASSVVGGDQPQHF,TGTGCCAGCAGCGTAGTGGGGGGGGATCAGCCCCAGCATTTT
NA,TRBV9,TRBD1,TRBJ2-1,CASNPSPGQGGDEQFF,TGTGCCAGCAACCCCTCGCCGGGACAGGGTGGCGATGAGCAGTTCTTC
few,TRBV28,NA,TRBJ2-1,CASGRQATHNEQFF,TGTGCCAGCGGAAGACAGGCAACCCACAATGAGCAGTTCTTC
NA,TRBV5-1,TRBD2,TRBJ2-7,CASSSASGSYEQYF,TGCGCCAGCAGCTCCGCTAGCGGGAGCTACGAGCAGTACTTC
NA,TRBV7-9,TRBD2,TRBJ2-3,CASSETGTNTDTQYF,TGTGCCAGCAGCGAGACTGGGACTAACACAGATACGCAGTATTTT
NA,TRBV12-2,NA,TRBJ2-1,CASRLSQLADWFNEQFF,TGTGCAAGTCGCCTATCCCAACTAGCGGACTGGTTTAATGAGCAGTTCTTC
few,TRBV18,NA,TRBJ2-1,CASSPQLDTSSYNEQFF,TGTGCCAGCTCACCACAGTTGGACACCAGCTCCTACAATGAGCAGTTCTTC
few,TRBV7-2,TRBD1,TRBJ2-4,CASSFDGQGENIQYF,TGTGCCAGCAGCTTCGACGGACAGGGGGAGAACATTCAGTACTTC
NA,TRBV28,NA,TRBJ2-7,CASSLFAGWEYF,TGTGCCAGCAGTTTATTTGCAGGGTGGGAGTACTTC
NA,TRBV10-2,TRBD2,TRBJ2-1,CASRVGGGINNEQFF,TGCGCCAGCCGAGTAGGCGGGGGGATAAACAATGAGCAGTTCTTC
NA,TRBV5-6,NA,TRBJ2-6,CASSLDIRSGANVLTF,TGTGCCAGCAGCTTGGATATCCGCTCTGGGGCCAACGTCCTGACTTTC
NA,TRBV7-9,NA,TRBJ2-1,CASSFLLAPGNEQFF,TGTGCCAGCAGCTTTCTTCTAGCACCCGGCAATGAGCAGTTCTTC
NA,TRBV7-6,TRBD2,TRBJ2-7,CASSRGSGLAGRISYEQYF,TGTGCCAGCAGCAGGGGGTCGGGGCTAGCGGGGCGCATCTCCTACGAGCAGTACTTC
NA,TRBV2,NA,TRBJ2-2,CASNLPGPHTGELFF,TGTGCCAGCAACCTCCCTGGGCCCCACACCGGGGAGCTGTTTTTT
few,TRBV19,NA,TRBJ1-5,CASIGRGADQPQHF,TGTGCCAGTATCGGGAGGGGAGCAGATCAGCCCCAGCATTTT
NA,TRBV11-3,NA,TRBJ2-1,CASSFISGPQFF,TGTGCCAGCAGCTTTATTAGTGGGCCACAGTTCTTC